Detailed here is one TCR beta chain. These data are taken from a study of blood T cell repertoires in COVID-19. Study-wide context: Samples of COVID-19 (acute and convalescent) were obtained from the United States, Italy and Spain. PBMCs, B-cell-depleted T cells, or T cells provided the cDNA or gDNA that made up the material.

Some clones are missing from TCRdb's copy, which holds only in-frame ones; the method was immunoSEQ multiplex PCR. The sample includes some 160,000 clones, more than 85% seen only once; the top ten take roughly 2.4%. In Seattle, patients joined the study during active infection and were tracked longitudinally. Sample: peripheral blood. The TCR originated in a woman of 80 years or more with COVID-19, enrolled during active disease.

The CDR3 DNA reads TGTGCCAGCAGGCTTACAGAGAGCTCTGGAAACACCATATATTTT. Amino acids: CASRLTESSGNTIYF. The gene calls are TRBV6-5 and TRBJ1-3; D is unclear. Germline loops: CDR1 MNHEY, CDR2 SVGAGI. Trimming stripped 6 bases from V and 0 bases from J, with 12 bases between. This CDR3 contains 15 residues.